The TCR beta chain described here comes from a study of cytomegalovirus exposure and HLA in healthy donors. Study-level background: Of approximately 400 genotyped donors, about 81% clustered with self-reported Caucasian donors.

The germline V gene encodes CDR1 ENHRY and CDR2 SYGVKD. This CDR3 is built from 15 residues. V was pared by 8 bases and J by 4 bases, with 7 bases of the junction left unmatched. Findings and caveats of the study: There were three CMV-associated chains whose specificity for CMV antigens was confirmed in vitro.

This clone was seen once. Antigen unknown. The PCR employed 60 Vbeta primers together with 13 Jbeta primers. Assay: immunoSEQ multiplex PCR; the TCRdb copy retains only in-frame clones and omits some. The sample carries 150,000 to 200,000 clones, 70% to 80% recorded once. The chain employs TRBV10-3 and TRBJ2-2; 10 bases are a match to TRBD2. The sequencing sample was made of PBMCs. The source is a middle-aged woman in good health and CMV-seronegative. Written as DNA, the CDR3 is TGTGCCATCCCCGCTAGCGGGGGAGCCACCGGGGAGCTGTTTTTT. Its translation is CAIPASGGATGELFF.